Listed below are T cell receptor beta chains from one sample, sequenced in a study of cytomegalovirus exposure and HLA in healthy donors. The method was immunoSEQ multiplex PCR; TCRdb's version includes in-frame clones alone and lacks a portion of them. This sample has about 160,000 clones, with about 68% found just once. The sequenced material came from PBMCs. All receptors come from a female donor in good health and CMV-seronegative. Both conserved end residues are part of each CDR3. Each record gives: V gene, J gene, CDR3 protein.

TRBV18,TRBJ2-2,CASSPLTGENTGELFF
TRBV28,TRBJ2-2,CASSRGTGATGELFF
TRBV7-2,TRBJ2-2,CASSLVRGTSGVGGELFF
TRBV5-1,TRBJ2-1,CASSSTSGGAHEQFF
TRBV28,TRBJ2-6,CASRETGNQRANVLTF
TRBV6-1,TRBJ1-1,CASSLLTGGTEAFF
TRBV6-1,TRBJ2-2,CASSEKGQTTGELFF
TRBV7-3,TRBJ2-1,CASSTTSTGGEQFF
TRBV19,TRBJ1-2,CASSNQQEAYGYTF
TRBV5-4,TRBJ2-1,CASSLKTGSREQFF
TRBV27,TRBJ1-5,CASSLSWGDQPQHF
TRBV6-5,TRBJ1-4,CASSYGPGQKNEKLFF
TRBV7-8,TRBJ2-1,CASSYTSGYNEQFF
TRBV6-1,TRBJ2-6,CASSGRGTQFGANVLTF
TRBV5-4,TRBJ1-5,CASSLGGDQPQHF
TRBV2,TRBJ2-2,CASIPGQYTGELFF
TRBV4-3,TRBJ1-3,CASSPQAGVAGNTIYF
TRBV6-5,TRBJ2-5,CASTGGGAGETQYF
TRBV7-8,TRBJ1-5,CASSPHPGSNQPQHF
TRBV7-2,TRBJ2-7,CASSPHQGVRYEQYF
TRBV7-6,TRBJ2-5,CASSSQQGKQETQYF
TRBV19,TRBJ1-5,CATGILLNSNQPQHF
TRBV7-6,TRBJ2-7,CASSLGGDSYEQYF
TRBV30,TRBJ2-1,CACLWIGGGPAIYNEQFF
TRBV4-1,TRBJ2-7,CASSQALDREQYF
TRBV28,TRBJ2-3,CASPPGLAGDDTQYF
TRBV7-2,TRBJ1-1,CASSLAIQGGTEAFF
TRBV4-2,TRBJ2-7,CASSPQSSDPYEQYF
TRBV5-5,TRBJ2-1,CASSRGTSGSNEQFF
TRBV29-1,TRBJ1-1,CSAQDTGGKAFF
TRBV30,TRBJ2-5,CAWSRTSGRAAQYF
TRBV14,TRBJ1-3,CASSRGGNTIYF
TRBV18,TRBJ1-2,CASSPGQANYGYTF
TRBV29-1,TRBJ2-3,CSVGRGYPPLQYF
TRBV7-2,TRBJ2-1,CASSEGGLAGRREQFF
TRBV27,TRBJ1-2,CASSSPGGAGYGYTF
TRBV4-1,TRBJ1-3,CASTSRPQGVGGNTIYF
TRBV4-1,TRBJ1-1,CASSQGQAMGDTEAFF
TRBV28,TRBJ2-7,CASSSLNRDRSTYEQYF
TRBV4-1,TRBJ2-5,CASSQEPHRGGETQYF
TRBV9,TRBJ2-3,CASSPRLAGVRDTQYF
TRBV6-5,TRBJ2-1,CASSYLYNEQFF
TRBV7-9,TRBJ2-7,CASSFTDEQYF
TRBV6-5,TRBJ2-1,CASSYRAGGPNEQFF
TRBV7-2,TRBJ2-7,CASTLSGLESEQYF
TRBV11-2,TRBJ1-1,CASSDTQGMNTEAFF
TRBV9,TRBJ1-1,CASSVAGGMNTEAFF
TRBV2,TRBJ2-7,CASSDDPLPGLASYEQYF
TRBV7-9,TRBJ2-5,CASTLGGGRAGETQYF
TRBV7-9,TRBJ1-1,CASSFDLGQGRGPEAFF
TRBV19,TRBJ1-2,CASSIQTGGYGYTF
TRBV30,TRBJ2-7,CASFRGAEQYF
TRBV5-1,TRBJ2-3,CASSLPTGAGTDTQYF
TRBV6-5,TRBJ1-2,CASTQGGGYTF
TRBV6-5,TRBJ1-2,CASSYSNTPTGNGYTF